A selection of T cell receptor beta chains follows, all from one sample in a study of cytomegalovirus exposure and HLA in healthy donors. Assay: immunoSEQ multiplex PCR; the TCRdb copy retains only in-frame clones and omits some. The sample yields approximately 150,000 clones, just over 65% seen once. The sequencing sample was made of PBMCs. The receptors derive from an older woman in good health and CMV-seronegative. CDR3s include the opening cysteine and the closing phenylalanine or tryptophan. The order of the fields is D gene, V gene, clone size, J gene, CDR3 protein, CDR3 DNA. A D gene is named only where the DNA matches it firmly. Clone size is shown for a subset of rows, as once, few, many or a class of expanded clone.

>-|TRBV9|-|TRBJ1-1
CASSPLGGGRTTEAFF
TGTGCCAGCAGTCCCCTTGGGGGGGGTAGAACCACTGAAGCTTTCTTT
>-|TRBV2|-|TRBJ1-1
CASSELGGTTEAFF
TGTGCCAGCAGTGAATTGGGAGGGACGACTGAAGCTTTCTTT
>-|TRBV19|-|TRBJ1-2
CASSTRTATNYGYTF
TGTGCCAGTAGTACCCGGACAGCTACTAACTATGGCTACACCTTC
>-|TRBV19|-|TRBJ1-2
CASSRRQDYGYTF
TGTGCCAGTAGCCGCCGACAGGACTATGGCTACACCTTC
>TRBD1|TRBV9|-|TRBJ1-3
CASSVGDRASGNTIYF
TGTGCCAGCAGCGTAGGGGACAGGGCCTCTGGAAACACCATATATTTT
>TRBD1|TRBV28|-|TRBJ2-7
CASSSSGTGSDEQYF
TGTGCCAGCAGTTCTTCCGGGACAGGGTCCGACGAGCAGTACTTC
>-|TRBV19|-|TRBJ1-4
CASRELGGDEKLFF
TGTGCCAGTAGAGAATTGGGGGGGGATGAAAAACTGTTTTTT
>TRBD2|TRBV11-3|-|TRBJ2-1
CASSPETSGNNEQFF
TGTGCCAGCAGCCCGGAGACTAGCGGAAACAATGAGCAGTTCTTC
>-|TRBV6-4|few|TRBJ1-5
CASSAQGGNQPQHF
TGTGCCAGCAGTGCACAGGGAGGGAATCAGCCCCAGCATTTT
>TRBD2|TRBV10-3|-|TRBJ2-3
CATTLMSGGAGDTQYF
TGTGCCACCACCCTTATGAGCGGGGGGGCAGGAGATACGCAGTATTTT
>-|TRBV5-1|-|TRBJ2-1
CASRAGPNYNEQFF
TGCGCCAGCAGGGCGGGCCCGAACTACAATGAGCAGTTCTTC
>TRBD2|TRBV29-1|few|TRBJ2-7
CSVGARRGNGEQYF
TGCAGCGTTGGGGCCCGGCGGGGGAACGGCGAGCAGTACTTC
>TRBD1|TRBV28|-|TRBJ2-7
CASRQGSYEQYF
TGTGCCAGTAGACAGGGGAGCTACGAGCAGTACTTC
>TRBD1|TRBV2|few|TRBJ1-2
CASSVQAGGDYGYTF
TGTGCCAGCAGTGTTCAGGCAGGGGGCGACTATGGCTACACCTTC
>TRBD1|TRBV10-3|-|TRBJ1-6
CAISAGQGRSSPLHF
TGTGCCATCAGTGCCGGACAGGGGCGAAGTTCACCCCTCCACTTT
>TRBD1|TRBV9|-|TRBJ2-3
CASSVRQGHSTDTQYF
TGTGCCAGCAGCGTGCGACAGGGACATAGCACAGATACGCAGTATTTT
>TRBD2|TRBV4-3|-|TRBJ2-1
CASSQEIAGVGNEQFF
TGCGCCAGCAGCCAAGAAATAGCGGGGGTCGGGAATGAGCAGTTCTTC
>-|TRBV7-8|few|TRBJ1-1
CASGRRQRGGLDTEAFF
TGTGCCAGCGGACGTCGGCAAAGGGGGGGGTTGGACACTGAAGCTTTCTTT
>-|TRBV5-6|few|TRBJ1-6
CASSLGRRSYNSPLHF
TGTGCCAGCAGCTTAGGCAGGCGCTCCTATAATTCACCCCTCCACTTT
>-|TRBV2|-|TRBJ2-1
CASSEWAASNNEQFF
TGTGCCAGCAGTGAATGGGCAGCCTCTAACAATGAGCAGTTCTTC
>TRBD1|TRBV7-9|once|TRBJ2-1
CASSSRLWDRDSYNEQFF
TGTGCCAGCAGCTCCAGACTTTGGGACAGGGATTCCTACAATGAGCAGTTCTTC
>TRBD1|TRBV5-1|-|TRBJ2-2
CASSPAGGNTGELFF
TGCGCCAGCAGCCCTGCAGGGGGTAACACCGGGGAGCTGTTTTTT
>-|TRBV7-2|-|TRBJ1-2
CASSSFPRGSGYTF
TGTGCCAGCAGCTCCTTTCCCAGGGGAAGCGGCTACACCTTC
>-|TRBV14|-|TRBJ1-1
CASAPGGKNTEAFF
TGTGCCAGCGCCCCAGGTGGCAAGAACACTGAAGCTTTCTTT
>TRBD1|TRBV7-2|-|TRBJ1-3
CASSSAPDRVAGNTIYF
TGTGCCAGCAGCTCCGCGCCCGACAGGGTTGCTGGAAACACCATATATTTT
>TRBD2|TRBV9|-|TRBJ2-7
CASSVTGTTPYEQYF
TGTGCCAGCAGCGTAACCGGGACTACCCCCTACGAGCAGTACTTC
>-|TRBV7-6|few|TRBJ2-2
CASSVSVGELFF
TGTGCCAGCAGCGTCAGCGTAGGGGAGCTGTTTTTT
>TRBD1|TRBV5-4|-|TRBJ2-2
CASSVVGQQNTGELFF
TGTGCCAGCAGCGTGGTGGGACAGCAGAACACCGGGGAGCTGTTTTTT
>-|TRBV5-4|-|TRBJ2-7
CASSLRRVSSYEQYF
TGTGCCAGCAGCTTACGGCGGGTTAGCTCCTACGAGCAGTACTTC
>-|TRBV9|-|TRBJ1-1
CASSVVAQNTEAFF
TGTGCCAGCAGCGTAGTGGCTCAGAACACTGAAGCTTTCTTT
>-|TRBV4-1|-|TRBJ2-7
CASSLRDTAYEQYF
TGCGCCAGCAGCCTCCGGGACACAGCCTACGAGCAGTACTTC
>TRBD1|TRBV10-3|-|TRBJ1-2
CAISEWGQGNYGYTF
TGTGCCATCAGTGAGTGGGGACAGGGGAACTATGGCTACACCTTC
>-|TRBV11-1|few|TRBJ2-2
CASSLAEQAGELFF
TGTGCCAGCAGCTTAGCGGAGCAAGCCGGGGAGCTGTTTTTT
>-|TRBV5-6|-|TRBJ1-1
CASSSNNSSRIAFF
TGTGCCAGCAGCTCCAATAACAGCAGTCGTATAGCTTTCTTT
>-|TRBV18|-|TRBJ2-5
CASSRRETETQYF
TGTGCCAGCTCACGCCGGGAAACGGAGACCCAGTACTTC
>-|TRBV5-4|few|TRBJ1-1
CASSLGWRDSAEAFF
TGTGCCAGCAGCTTGGGGTGGCGGGATAGCGCTGAAGCTTTCTTT
>TRBD1|TRBV19|-|TRBJ2-1
CASSIIPGRGINEQFF
TGTGCCAGTAGTATAATCCCCGGCAGGGGGATCAATGAGCAGTTCTTC
>TRBD2|TRBV2|few|TRBJ2-5
CASSGVGGGAWETQYF
TGTGCCAGCAGTGGGGTCGGCGGGGGGGCCTGGGAGACCCAGTACTTC
>TRBD2|TRBV7-6|few|TRBJ2-2
CASSLALAGGRGGELFF
TGTGCCAGCAGCTTAGCCCTAGCGGGGGGGCGCGGCGGGGAGCTGTTTTTT
>TRBD1|TRBV6-5|-|TRBJ1-4
CASSHGQGVEKLFF
TGTGCCAGCAGCCATGGACAGGGGGTTGAAAAACTGTTTTTT
>TRBD1|TRBV9|-|TRBJ2-7
CASSVGQHFEQYF
TGTGCCAGCAGCGTGGGACAGCACTTCGAGCAGTACTTC
>-|TRBV6-1|-|TRBJ1-2
CASSASQGVVGYTF
TGTGCCAGCAGTGCCTCACAGGGAGTCGTGGGCTACACCTTC